There are a few counts of the clone carrying this T cell receptor beta chain. The antigen remains unidentified. The record originates from a study of CD8 T cells in ankylosing spondylitis. Overall study findings and caveats: Earlier work had already found some motif variants in reactive arthritis synovial fluid and blood.

By quantitative 5'-RACE with molecular barcodes, the TCR beta libraries were made. Via MiXCR, TCRdb re-called the 5' RACE reads, giving one row per CDR3 protein. The profile shows 300,000 to 400,000 distinct CDR3 sequences, 11% of them singletons. V was trimmed by 3 bases and J by 1 base, leaving 13 bases between them. The CDR3 loop spans 17 amino acids. Germline lookup yields CDR1 LGHNA and CDR2 YSLEER. This chain links TRBV4-3 with TRBJ2-6; D possibly corresponds to TRBD2 (6 bases). Sequenced: blood, either unsorted or a sorted T cell fraction (not recorded which). The TCR sequence derives from a female donor with ankylosing spondylitis or in good health (not recorded which). The CDR3 bases are TGCGCCAGCAGCCATCTCAATGCGGGGTCTGGGGCCAACGTCCTGACTTTC. Protein: CASSHLNAGSGANVLTF.